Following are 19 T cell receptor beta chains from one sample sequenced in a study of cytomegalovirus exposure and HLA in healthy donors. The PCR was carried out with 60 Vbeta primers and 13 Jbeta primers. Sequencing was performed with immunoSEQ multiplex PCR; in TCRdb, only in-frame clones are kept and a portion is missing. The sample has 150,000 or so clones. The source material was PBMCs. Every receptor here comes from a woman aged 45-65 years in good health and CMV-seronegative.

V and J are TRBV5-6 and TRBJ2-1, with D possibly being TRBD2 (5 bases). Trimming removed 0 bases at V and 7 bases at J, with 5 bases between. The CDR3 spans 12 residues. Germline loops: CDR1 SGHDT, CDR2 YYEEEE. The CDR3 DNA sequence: TGTGCCAGCAGCTTGGCGGGGAATGAGCAGTTCTTC. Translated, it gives CASSLAGNEQFF.

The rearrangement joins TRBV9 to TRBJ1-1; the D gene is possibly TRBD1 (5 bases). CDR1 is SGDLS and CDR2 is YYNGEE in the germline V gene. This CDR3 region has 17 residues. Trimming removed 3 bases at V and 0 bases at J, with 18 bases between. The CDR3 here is CASSAQRSGLMNTEAFF. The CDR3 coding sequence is TGTGCCAGCAGCGCACAGAGATCGGGACTGATGAACACTGAAGCTTTCTTT.

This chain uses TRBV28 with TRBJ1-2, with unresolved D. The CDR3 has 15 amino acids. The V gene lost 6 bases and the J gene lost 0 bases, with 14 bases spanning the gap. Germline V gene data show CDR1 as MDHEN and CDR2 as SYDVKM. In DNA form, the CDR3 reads TGTGCCAGCAGGAAGACACTCGCTTCTAACTATGGCTACACCTTC. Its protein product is CASRKTLASNYGYTF.

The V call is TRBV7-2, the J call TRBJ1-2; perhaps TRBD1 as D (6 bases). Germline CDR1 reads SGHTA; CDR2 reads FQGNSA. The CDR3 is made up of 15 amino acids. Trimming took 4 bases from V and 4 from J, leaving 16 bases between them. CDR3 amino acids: CASSSTGRGAYGYTF. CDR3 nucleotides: TGTGCCAGCAGCTCGACTGGGCGGGGGGCCTATGGCTACACCTTC.

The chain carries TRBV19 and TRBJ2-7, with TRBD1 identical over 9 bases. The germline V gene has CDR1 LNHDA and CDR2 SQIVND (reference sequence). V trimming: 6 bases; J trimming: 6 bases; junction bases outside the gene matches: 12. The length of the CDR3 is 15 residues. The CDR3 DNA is TGTGCCAGTAGCCCAGCCGGGACAGGGTCGGTCGAGCAGTACTTC. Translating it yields CASSPAGTGSVEQYF.

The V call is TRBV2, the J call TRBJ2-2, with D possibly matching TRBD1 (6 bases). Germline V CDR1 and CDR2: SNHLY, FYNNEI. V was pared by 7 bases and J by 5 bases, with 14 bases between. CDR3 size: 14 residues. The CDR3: CASIKIGQTGELFF. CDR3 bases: TGTGCCAGCATAAAAATTGGACAGACCGGGGAGCTGTTTTTT. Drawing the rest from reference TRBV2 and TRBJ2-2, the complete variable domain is EPEVTQTPSHQVTQMGQEVILRCVPISNHLYFYWYRQILGQKVEFLVSFYNNEISEKSEIFDDQFSVERPDGSNFTLKIRSTKLEDSAMYFCASIKIGQTGELFFGEGSRLTVL.

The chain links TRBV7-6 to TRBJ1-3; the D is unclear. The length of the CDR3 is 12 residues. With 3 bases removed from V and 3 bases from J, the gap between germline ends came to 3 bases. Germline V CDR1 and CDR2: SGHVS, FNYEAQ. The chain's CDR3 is CASSFGGNTIYF. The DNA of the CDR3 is TGTGCCAGCAGCTTCGGTGGAAACACCATATATTTT.

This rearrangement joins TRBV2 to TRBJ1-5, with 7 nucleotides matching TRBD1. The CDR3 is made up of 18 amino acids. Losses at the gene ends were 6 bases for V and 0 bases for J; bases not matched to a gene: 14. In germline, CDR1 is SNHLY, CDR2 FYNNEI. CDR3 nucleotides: TGTGCCAGCAGCGACCGCTATGCAGGGGGTTATAGCAATCAGCCCCAGCATTTT. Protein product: CASSDRYAGGYSNQPQHF.

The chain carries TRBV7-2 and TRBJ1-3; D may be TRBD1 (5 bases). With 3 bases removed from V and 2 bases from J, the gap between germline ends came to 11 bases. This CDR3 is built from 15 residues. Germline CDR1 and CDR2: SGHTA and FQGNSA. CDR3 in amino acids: CASSFQSGAGNTIYF. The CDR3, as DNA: TGTGCCAGCAGCTTCCAATCGGGGGCTGGAAACACCATATATTTT.

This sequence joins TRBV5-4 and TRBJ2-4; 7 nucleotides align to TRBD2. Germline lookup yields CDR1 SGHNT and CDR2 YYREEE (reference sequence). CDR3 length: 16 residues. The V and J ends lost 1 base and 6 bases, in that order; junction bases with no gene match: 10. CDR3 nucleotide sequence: TGTGCCAGCAGCTTGACGGGAGGACCGGCTGGAAACATTCAGTACTTC. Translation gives CASSLTGGPAGNIQYF.

The CDR3 protein is CASSVGTSGISYNEQFF. The CDR3 coding sequence is TGTGCCAGCAGCGTAGGAACTAGCGGTATCTCCTACAATGAGCAGTTCTTC. This chain uses TRBV9 with TRBJ2-1; 8 nucleotides match TRBD2. V shed 0 bases and J 0 bases; nucleotides not matched to a gene: 5. Germline V gene sequence: CDR1 SGDLS, CDR2 YYNGEE. The CDR3 consists of 17 residues. The full variable domain, completed using reference TRBV9 and TRBJ2-1, is DSGVTQTPKHLITATGQRVTLRCSPRSGDLSVYWYQQSLDQGLQFLIQYYNGEERAKGNILERFSAQQFPDLHSELNLSSLELGDSALYFCASSVGTSGISYNEQFFGPGTRLTVL.

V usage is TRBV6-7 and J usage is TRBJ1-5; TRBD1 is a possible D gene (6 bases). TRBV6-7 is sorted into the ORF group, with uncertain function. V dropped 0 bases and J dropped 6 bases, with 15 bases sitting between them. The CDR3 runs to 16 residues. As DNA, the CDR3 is TGTGCCAGCAGTTACTCGCGACACAGGGTTGGTCAGCCCCAGCATTTT. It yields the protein CASSYSRHRVGQPQHF.

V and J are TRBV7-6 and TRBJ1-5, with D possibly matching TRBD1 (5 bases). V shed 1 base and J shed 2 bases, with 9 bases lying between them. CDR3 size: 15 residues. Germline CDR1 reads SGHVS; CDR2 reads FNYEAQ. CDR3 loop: CASSLVQGGNQPQHF. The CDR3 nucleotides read TGTGCCAGCAGCTTAGTCCAGGGTGGCAATCAGCCCCAGCATTTT.

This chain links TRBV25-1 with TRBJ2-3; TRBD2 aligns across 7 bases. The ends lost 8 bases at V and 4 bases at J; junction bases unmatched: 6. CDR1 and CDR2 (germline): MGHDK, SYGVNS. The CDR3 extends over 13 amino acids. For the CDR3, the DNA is TGTGCCAGCGGCGCGGCGGGAGCAGATACGCAGTATTTT. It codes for CASGAAGADTQYF.

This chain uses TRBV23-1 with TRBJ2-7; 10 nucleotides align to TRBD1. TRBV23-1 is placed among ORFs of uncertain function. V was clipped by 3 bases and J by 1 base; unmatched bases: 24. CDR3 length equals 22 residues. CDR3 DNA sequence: TGCGCCAGCAGTCATCCCATCCGGGCCGACAGGGGGCTTACCGGCGTATCCTACGAGCAGTACTTC. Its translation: CASSHPIRADRGLTGVSYEQYF.

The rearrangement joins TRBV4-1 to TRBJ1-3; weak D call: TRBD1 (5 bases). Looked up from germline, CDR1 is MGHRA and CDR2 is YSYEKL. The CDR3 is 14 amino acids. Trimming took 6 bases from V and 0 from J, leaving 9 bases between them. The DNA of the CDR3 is TGCGCCAGCAGAGGGGATATCTCTGGAAACACCATATATTTT. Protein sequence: CASRGDISGNTIYF.

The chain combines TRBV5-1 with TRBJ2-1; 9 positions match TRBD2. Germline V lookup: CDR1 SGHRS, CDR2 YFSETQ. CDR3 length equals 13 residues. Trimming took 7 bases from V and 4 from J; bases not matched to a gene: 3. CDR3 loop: CASRTSEYNEQFF. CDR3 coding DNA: TGCGCCAGCCGGACTAGCGAGTACAATGAGCAGTTCTTC.

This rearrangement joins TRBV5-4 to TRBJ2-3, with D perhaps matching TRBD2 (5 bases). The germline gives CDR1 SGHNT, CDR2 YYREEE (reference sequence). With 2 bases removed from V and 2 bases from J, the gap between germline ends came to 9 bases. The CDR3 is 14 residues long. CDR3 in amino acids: CASSFRGITDTQYF. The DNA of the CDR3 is TGTGCCAGCAGCTTCCGGGGAATCACAGATACGCAGTATTTT.

Here the CDR3 DNA reads TGTGCCAGCTCACCCGTGGTAGCAGCATCCGGTGATGAGCAGTTCTTC. It encodes CASSPVVAASGDEQFF. This chain joins TRBV18 and TRBJ2-1, with D hard to call. The CDR3 is 16 residues long. V lost 3 bases to trimming and J lost 8 bases, with 20 bases between them. Germline values: CDR1 KGHSH, CDR2 LQKENI.